This T cell receptor (beta chain) was recorded in a study of T cell changes during pregnancy in multiple sclerosis. Here immunoSEQ multiplex PCR was the method, and the copy in TCRdb shows in-frame clones only, minus some. The sample includes tens of thousands of clones, around 93% seen only once; the top ten take 3.5%. This CDR3 spans 15 amino acids. Germline CDR1 reads GTSNPN; CDR2 reads SVGIG (reference sequence). V lost 3 bases and J lost 4, with 18 bases in between. Sequenced here: PBMCs, sampled in the first trimester of pregnancy. The clonotype originates from a female donor in good health, serving as a control in a pregnancy study. Some clones in this sample may be carry-over from other donors' samples. The chain recombines TRBV30 with TRBJ1-2; possible D gene TRBD1, 5 bases. The CDR3 sequence: CAWRGRAGLGYGYTF. The CDR3 coding sequence is TGTGCCTGGAGAGGCAGGGCAGGGCTGGGCTATGGCTACACCTTC.